A selection of T cell receptor beta chains follows, all from one sample in a study of blood T cell repertoires in COVID-19. The assay was immunoSEQ multiplex PCR, and TCRdb's table has in-frame clones only and misses some. The data show about 160,000 clones, roughly 80% seen once. Material for sequencing was PBMCs or T cells enriched from blood (not recorded which). These receptors originate from an older woman who had recovered from COVID-19. CDR3s include the opening cysteine and the closing phenylalanine or tryptophan. The D gene is left open where the match is weak. The size field is filled for only some rows; it gives once, few, many or a size class.

V gene	clone size	J gene	D gene	CDR3 protein	CDR3 DNA
TRBV29-1	NA	TRBJ2-7	NA	CSVGTALYEQYF	TGCAGCGTTGGGACAGCCCTCTACGAGCAGTACTTC
TRBV6-5	NA	TRBJ2-3	NA	CASSARGDTQYF	TGTGCCAGCAGCGCCAGGGGAGATACGCAGTATTTT
TRBV5-1	NA	TRBJ2-1	TRBD2	CASSLALAGLYNEQFF	TGCGCCAGCAGCTTGGCCTTAGCGGGGCTCTACAATGAGCAGTTCTTC
TRBV7-9	NA	TRBJ1-2	NA	CASRKPNNYGYTF	TGTGCCAGCAGGAAGCCAAATAACTATGGCTACACCTTC
TRBV18	NA	TRBJ1-6	TRBD1	CASSPRDSYNSPLHF	TGTGCCAGCTCACCACGGGACAGCTATAATTCACCCCTCCACTTT
TRBV5-1	NA	TRBJ1-1	TRBD1	CASSFGQGNTEAFF	TGCGCCAGCAGCTTCGGACAGGGAAACACTGAAGCTTTCTTT
TRBV18	NA	TRBJ1-4	NA	CASSLQGSGDEKLFF	TGTGCCAGCTCACTCCAAGGCTCAGGGGATGAAAAACTGTTTTTT
TRBV15	NA	TRBJ2-5	TRBD1	CATSKQGNQETQYF	TGTGCCACCAGCAAACAGGGGAACCAAGAGACCCAGTACTTC
TRBV21-1	NA	TRBJ2-4	NA	CASTNRTGLAKNIQYF	TGTGCCAGCACCAACCGAACAGGGCTAGCCAAAAACATTCAGTACTTC
TRBV2	NA	TRBJ2-2	NA	CASSASLSGELFF	TGTGCCAGCAGCGCCAGTCTGTCCGGGGAGCTGTTTTTT
TRBV24-1	NA	TRBJ2-1	NA	CATSAEGPEQFF	TGTGCCACCAGTGCGGAGGGTCCTGAGCAGTTCTTC
TRBV11-3	once	TRBJ2-1	NA	CASSLVRGGEQFF	TGTGCCAGCAGCTTGGTCAGGGGCGGTGAGCAGTTCTTC
TRBV27	NA	TRBJ1-1	NA	CASRVQGTPEAFF	TGTGCCAGCAGGGTCCAGGGGACCCCTGAAGCTTTCTTT
TRBV7-9	NA	TRBJ1-6	TRBD1	CASSRGQPYNSPLHF	TGTGCCAGCAGCCGGGGACAGCCCTATAATTCACCCCTCCACTTT
TRBV6-1	NA	TRBJ1-1	NA	CASSEQGETEAFF	TGTGCCAGCAGTGAACAGGGTGAAACTGAAGCTTTCTTT
TRBV25-1	NA	TRBJ2-7	NA	CASSDGPHYEQYF	TGTGCCAGCAGTGATGGGCCGCACTACGAGCAGTACTTC
TRBV5-6	NA	TRBJ1-3	TRBD1	CASSLSGTGLSGNTIYF	TGTGCCAGCAGCCTCTCCGGGACAGGGCTCTCTGGAAACACCATATATTTT
TRBV7-2	NA	TRBJ2-5	TRBD2	CASSTSGTSGGPQETQYF	TGTGCCAGCAGCACCTCCGGGACTAGCGGGGGGCCTCAAGAGACCCAGTACTTC
TRBV9	NA	TRBJ1-4	NA	CASSREANSVFEKLFF	TGTGCCAGCAGCAGAGAAGCTAACAGTGTATTCGAAAAACTGTTTTTT
TRBV5-6	NA	TRBJ1-2	NA	CASSGQDSPNYGYTF	TGTGCCAGCAGCGGTCAGGACAGCCCTAACTATGGCTACACCTTC
TRBV13	NA	TRBJ1-1	NA	CASTQGVLETEAFF	TGTGCCAGCACCCAAGGGGTCTTGGAAACTGAAGCTTTCTTT
TRBV13	NA	TRBJ1-1	NA	CASSSGGKATEAFF	TGTGCCAGCAGCTCGGGGGGAAAGGCGACTGAAGCTTTCTTT
TRBV10-3	NA	TRBJ1-2	NA	CAISVSPRYGYTF	TGTGCCATCAGTGTGTCGCCGCGTTATGGCTACACCTTC
TRBV2	NA	TRBJ2-1	NA	CASRGQRATNEQFF	TGTGCCAGCAGGGGTCAGCGGGCGACCAATGAGCAGTTCTTC
TRBV5-1	NA	TRBJ2-7	NA	CASSPDTEQYF	TGCGCCAGCAGCCCCGACACGGAGCAGTACTTC
TRBV5-1	few	TRBJ2-3	NA	CASSLVGDTQYF	TGCGCCAGCAGCTTGGTCGGAGATACGCAGTATTTT
TRBV4-1	NA	TRBJ1-2	TRBD1	CASSQGQGANYGYTF	TGCGCCAGCAGCCAAGGACAGGGAGCTAACTATGGCTACACCTTC
TRBV7-9	NA	TRBJ1-1	NA	CASSHLLVVNTEAFF	TGTGCCAGCAGCCATCTATTGGTTGTGAACACTGAAGCTTTCTTT
TRBV5-1	NA	TRBJ2-3	NA	CASSFAGGRIDTQYF	TGCGCCAGCAGCTTCGCCGGAGGCCGGATTGATACGCAGTATTTT
TRBV7-6	many	TRBJ2-3	NA	CASSPAWAKSTDTQYF	TGTGCCAGCAGCCCAGCCTGGGCAAAGAGCACAGATACGCAGTATTTT
TRBV2	NA	TRBJ1-3	NA	CASSDRGGGNTIYF	TGTGCCAGCAGTGATAGGGGCGGCGGAAACACCATATATTTT
TRBV7-9	few	TRBJ2-4	NA	CASSPNEAKNIQYF	TGTGCCAGCAGCCCGAACGAGGCCAAAAACATTCAGTACTTC
TRBV9	NA	TRBJ1-4	NA	CASSAPGEGDEKLFF	TGTGCCAGCAGCGCTCCAGGGGAAGGGGATGAAAAACTGTTTTTT
TRBV30	once	TRBJ1-5	NA	CAWSLASNQPQHF	TGTGCCTGGTCACTCGCCAGCAATCAGCCCCAGCATTTT
TRBV20-1	NA	TRBJ2-1	NA	CSASYPSLDEQFF	TGCAGTGCTAGTTATCCTAGCTTGGATGAGCAGTTCTTC
TRBV4-1	NA	TRBJ1-4	NA	CASRRATNEKLFF	TGCGCCAGCCGGAGAGCAACTAATGAAAAACTGTTTTTT
TRBV18	NA	TRBJ2-3	TRBD2	CASSPPGGKDTQYF	TGTGCCAGCTCACCACCCGGGGGGAAAGATACGCAGTATTTT
TRBV5-1	NA	TRBJ1-5	NA	CASSLLGDSNQPQHF	TGCGCCAGCAGCTTGTTGGGCGATAGCAATCAGCCCCAGCATTTT